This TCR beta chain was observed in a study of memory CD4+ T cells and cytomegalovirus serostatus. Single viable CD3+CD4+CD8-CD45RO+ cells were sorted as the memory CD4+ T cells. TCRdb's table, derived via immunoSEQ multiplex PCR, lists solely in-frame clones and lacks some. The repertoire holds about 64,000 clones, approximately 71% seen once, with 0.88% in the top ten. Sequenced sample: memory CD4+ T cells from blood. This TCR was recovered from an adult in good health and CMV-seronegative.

The CDR3 region has the DNA TGTGCCAGTAGTATGAGGGAGGAGCAGTTCTTC. Protein sequence: CASSMREEQFF. The chain recombines TRBV19 with TRBJ2-1; the D gene is possibly TRBD2 (5 bases). V was clipped by 3 bases and J by 10 bases, with 7 bases between them. This CDR3 is 11 amino acids long. From germline, CDR1 is LNHDA and CDR2 SQIVND (reference sequence).